The 3 T cell receptor beta chains reported below all come from one sample, sequenced in a study of T cells in localized non-small cell lung cancer. Generated by immunoSEQ multiplex PCR, the TCRdb table keeps only in-frame clones and is missing some. The sample includes tens of thousands of clones, 88% of them seen just once. The specimen was peripheral blood, collected before any cancer treatment. These receptors were obtained from a woman aged 35-70 years with stage I squamous cell lung carcinoma.

The chain is built from TRBV11-2 and TRBJ1-1; D is possibly TRBD1 (5 bases). The CDR3 extends over 12 amino acids. The V gene's germline CDR1 is SGHAT and CDR2 FQNNGV. Deletions cut 2 bases from V and 11 bases from J, with 12 bases between. CDR3 sequence reads: CASSLHPKGAFF. Written as DNA, the CDR3 is TGTGCCAGCAGCTTACATCCTAAGGGGGCTTTCTTT.

The chain combines TRBV7-9 with TRBJ1-1; D is possibly TRBD1 (5 bases). This CDR3 contains 14 residues. V dropped 0 bases and J dropped 2 bases, with 7 bases sitting between them. Germline CDR1 SEHNR, CDR2 FQNEAQ (reference sequence). CDR3 loop: CASSLAQVNTEAFF. CDR3 bases: TGTGCCAGCAGCTTAGCACAGGTCAACACTGAAGCTTTCTTT.

This chain uses TRBV6-4 with TRBJ2-3; 7 bases agree with TRBD1. With V trimmed by 5 bases and J by 3 bases, 8 bases remained unmatched. Germline CDR1 is MRHNA and CDR2 is SNTAGT. This CDR3 region has 15 residues. The CDR3 spells CASSLTGRGTDTQYF. CDR3 nucleotides: TGTGCCAGCAGTCTGACAGGGCGAGGGACAGATACGCAGTATTTT.